These 20 T cell receptor beta chains were all obtained from the same sample, sequenced in a study of shared clonotypes between healthy human individuals. CD45RO-negative CD8 cells positively selected for CCR7 made up the naive population, which excluded terminally differentiated effector memory CD45RA+ cells. The data were produced by immunoSEQ multiplex PCR, yet TCRdb's version contains in-frame clones alone and is incomplete. The sample holds around 2.1 million clones, 93% seen once. Sequencing input: naive CD8+ T cells from PBMCs. Source of these receptors: a young man in good health. Some clones in this sample may be carry-over from other donors' samples.

The chain uses TRBV19 and TRBJ2-7, with a tentative D call TRBD1 (5 bases). The CDR3 length is 14 residues. Trimming stripped 3 bases from V and 6 bases from J, with 15 bases between. Germline V gene data show CDR1 as LNHDA and CDR2 as SQIVND (reference sequence). The CDR3 loop is CASSMSAGYREQYF. CDR3 sequence (DNA): TGTGCCAGTAGTATGTCCGCAGGGTACCGCGAGCAGTACTTC.

The chain employs TRBV15 and TRBJ2-1; 8 bases match TRBD2. V lost 1 base and J lost 5; bases outside the gene matches: 1. The CDR3 loop spans 14 amino acids. In germline, CDR1 is LNHNV, CDR2 YYDKDF (reference sequence). CDR3 in DNA: TGTGCCACCAGCAGAGGACTAGCGAACAATGAGCAGTTCTTC. Amino acids: CATSRGLANNEQFF.

The chain links TRBV5-1 to TRBJ1-1; 8 bases fit TRBD1. In germline, CDR1 is SGHRS, CDR2 YFSETQ. V dropped 2 bases and J dropped 1; count of bases not matched to a gene: 1. The CDR3 has 14 amino acids. This chain's CDR3 is CASSFDRGNTEAFF. CDR3 nucleotide sequence: TGCGCCAGCAGCTTCGACAGGGGGAACACTGAAGCTTTCTTT.

Note on this clone: An end of the junction does not agree with germline; a read error may underlie this. V and J are TRBV5-6 and TRBJ1-2; TRBD1 aligns across 8 bases. Germline V CDR1 and CDR2: SGHDT, YYEEEE. CDR3 size: 13 residues. CDR3 bases: TGTGCCAGCAGCTCTCAGGGGGCCTTACCCCCCCTCTTC. Its translation is CASSSQGALPPLF.

The CDR3 protein is CATETFRGQEQHF. The CDR3 coding sequence is TGTGCCACCGAAACGTTCAGGGGACAAGAACAGCATTTT. V and J are TRBV28 and TRBJ1-5; weak D call: TRBD1 (6 bases). Germline V gene sequence: CDR1 MDHEN, CDR2 SYDVKM. CDR3 length equals 13 residues. Between the trimmed V and J ends, which lost 10 bases and 13 bases, there was a span of 23 bases.

As concerns this clone: Other nucleotide sequences in the sample specify the same CDR3. The CDR3 DNA sequence: TGTGCCAGCAGCTTAAGGGGATCCTACGAGCAGTACTTC. Translating it yields CASSLRGSYEQYF. The gene calls are TRBV7-9 and TRBJ2-7; D possibly corresponds to TRBD1 (5 bases). Germline V CDR1 and CDR2: SEHNR, FQNEAQ (reference sequence). Trimming took off 2 bases at V and 1 base at J, with 6 bases between the two ends. This CDR3 comprises 13 residues.

This clone was detected a few times. Other DNA sequences in the same sample also yield this CDR3. The chain links TRBV9 to TRBJ1-1; weak D call: TRBD1 (6 bases). Germline CDR1 reads SGDLS; CDR2 reads YYNGEE. This CDR3 spans 13 amino acids. The V and J ends lost 3 bases and 3 bases respectively, with 9 bases between them. CDR3 sequence: CASSAGGHTEAFF. The CDR3 DNA reads as TGTGCCAGCAGCGCGGGGGGGCACACTGAAGCTTTCTTT.

The chain combines TRBV19 with TRBJ2-7; 8 bases are shared with TRBD1. The germline gives CDR1 LNHDA, CDR2 SQIVND (reference sequence). With 4 bases clipped from V and 4 bases from J, the junction kept 9 bases outside the gene matches. This CDR3 region has 15 residues. The chain's CDR3 is CASSTAGTGRYEQYF. CDR3 in DNA: TGTGCCAGTAGTACCGCCGGGACAGGCAGATACGAGCAGTACTTC.

The CDR3 here is CASSEFYRVNTGELFF. The CDR3 DNA sequence: TGCGCCAGCAGTGAGTTTTACAGGGTGAACACCGGGGAGCTGTTTTTT. The rearrangement links TRBV10-2 to TRBJ2-2, with D perhaps matching TRBD1 (6 bases). Germline lookup yields CDR1 WSHSY and CDR2 SAAADI. Trimming pared 1 base from V and 1 base from J, leaving 10 bases between. The CDR3 extends over 16 amino acids.

The chain employs TRBV6-1 and TRBJ1-2, with D perhaps matching TRBD1 (5 bases). Trimming shortened V by 0 bases and J by 0 bases, and 20 bases separated the two germline ends. The CDR3 length is 19 residues. CDR1 is MNHNS and CDR2 is SASEGT in the germline V gene. The CDR3 DNA reads as TGTGCCAGCAGTGAAGCGCTGGGGTGGACACTCTCTGCTAACTATGGCTACACCTTC. Protein product: CASSEALGWTLSANYGYTF.

This sequence joins TRBV30 and TRBJ1-5, with D uncertain. Germline V gives CDR1 GTSNPN, CDR2 SVGIG (reference sequence). With 3 bases removed from V and 0 bases from J, the gap between germline ends came to 21 bases. This CDR3 is built from 18 residues. CDR3: CAWSEVGWQLYSNQPQHF. In nucleotides, the CDR3 is TGTGCCTGGAGCGAGGTAGGATGGCAGCTTTATAGCAATCAGCCCCAGCATTTT.

The CDR3 DNA follows: TGTGCCAGCAGTCCTTTAGCGGGAGGGCCTGTCTACGAGCAGTACTTC. Its protein is CASSPLAGGPVYEQYF. The V gene is TRBV27, the J gene TRBJ2-7; 11 bases match TRBD2. The CDR3 runs to 16 residues. Trimming cost V 5 bases and J 3 bases; bases outside gene matches: 9. The germline V gene has CDR1 MNHEY and CDR2 SMNVEV (reference sequence).

A remark on this clone: This CDR3 is also generated by other DNA sequences in the sample. The chain couples TRBV13 to TRBJ2-5; TRBD1 is a possible D gene (6 bases). The V end lost 5 bases, the J end lost 4 bases, and 8 bases lay between the germline ends. The CDR3 extends over 12 amino acids. CDR1 is PRHDT, CDR2 FYEKMQ, per germline (reference sequence). The CDR3 loop reads CASSVRGETQYF. DNA for the CDR3: TGTGCCAGCAGCGTCAGGGGAGAGACCCAGTACTTC.

This chain connects TRBV9 to TRBJ2-1; D might be TRBD1 or TRBD2, each matching 6 bases. The CDR3 consists of 16 residues. The ends were cut back, 4 bases at V and 5 bases at J, with 19 bases in the middle. Germline CDR1 and CDR2: SGDLS and YYNGEE. The CDR3 sequence: CASSPGGGLIDNEQFF. The CDR3 DNA is TGTGCCAGCAGCCCCGGAGGGGGGCTTATTGACAATGAGCAGTTCTTC.

This chain joins TRBV6-1 and TRBJ2-7, with D possibly being TRBD2 (5 bases). The V gene's germline CDR1 is MNHNS and CDR2 SASEGT. The CDR3 runs 11 residues. V was cut by 4 bases and J by 7 bases, with 8 bases left in between. DNA of the CDR3: TGTGCCAGCAGTGTTTCGGGAGAGCAGTACTTC. Protein: CASSVSGEQYF.

The V and J genes are TRBV29-1 and TRBJ2-1, with a possible D match to TRBD1 (6 bases). This CDR3 spans 14 amino acids. V lost 7 bases, J lost 1 base, and 14 bases lay in between. The germline V gene encodes CDR1 SQVTM and CDR2 ANQGSEA. The CDR3 here is CSAARGNSYNEQFF. DNA of the CDR3: TGCAGCGCTGCAAGGGGGAATTCCTACAATGAGCAGTTCTTC.

V usage is TRBV7-9 and J usage is TRBJ2-1; TRBD1 matches at 10 bases. Germline lookup yields CDR1 SEHNR and CDR2 FQNEAQ (reference sequence). After removal of 10 bases from V and 8 bases from J, the junction contained 8 bases not matched to a gene. The CDR3 contains 13 residues. The CDR3 region has the DNA TGTGCCACGCGGGACAGGGGCCTCTATGAGCAGTTCTTC. This translates into CATRDRGLYEQFF. Based on the CDR3 plus reference TRBV7-9 and TRBJ2-1, the full variable domain is DTGVSQNPRHKITKRGQNVTFRCDPISEHNRLYWYRQTLGQGPEFLTYFQNEAQLEKSRLLSDRFSAERPKGSFSTLEIQRTEQGDSAMYLCATRDRGLYEQFFGPGTRLTVL.

V is TRBV4-2 and J is TRBJ2-7; 10 nucleotides agree with TRBD2. CDR1 and CDR2 from the germline V gene are LGHNA and YNFKEQ. CDR3 length equals 16 residues. With V trimmed by 2 bases and J by 2 bases, 6 bases remained unmatched. CDR3 loop: CASSQSLAGRTYEQYF. For the CDR3, the DNA is TGTGCCAGCAGCCAATCACTAGCGGGAAGAACCTACGAGCAGTACTTC.

The chain uses TRBV27 and TRBJ1-1, with 10 bases fitting TRBD1. Unmatched junction bases numbered 4, after V lost 5 bases and J lost 1 base. The CDR3 covers 15 residues. Germline V lookup: CDR1 MNHEY, CDR2 SMNVEV (reference sequence). CDR3: CASSRTGGSNTEAFF. The CDR3 DNA sequence: TGTGCCAGCAGTCGGACAGGGGGATCGAACACTGAAGCTTTCTTT.

The chain uses TRBV5-4 and TRBJ1-3; 9 nucleotides agree with TRBD1. The CDR3 runs to 18 residues. V shed 3 bases, J shed 2 bases, and the junction held 12 bases outside the gene matches. From germline, CDR1 is SGHNT and CDR2 YYREEE (reference sequence). CDR3 loop: CASSSGTGIPLAGNTIYF. CDR3 DNA: TGTGCCAGCAGCTCCGGGACAGGGATCCCTCTGGCTGGAAACACCATATATTTT.